The 12 T cell receptor beta chains below were found in one sample sequenced in a study of cytomegalovirus exposure and HLA in healthy donors. Primers: 60 Vbeta forward and 13 Jbeta reverse. The repertoire was sequenced with immunoSEQ multiplex PCR; TCRdb's copy has only in-frame clones and lacks some. The repertoire includes about 210,000 clones, approximately 80% of them detected once, and 14% sits in the top ten. Sequencing was performed on PBMCs. These receptors came from a woman aged 30 to 39 in good health and CMV-seropositive.

This clone appeared a few times. V usage is TRBV7-8 and J usage is TRBJ1-5, with a tentative D call TRBD1 (5 bases). Trimming cost V 5 bases and J 3 bases, with 11 bases left between them. This CDR3 region has 14 residues. CDR1 and CDR2 (germline): SGHVS, FQNEAQ. CDR3 DNA: TGTGCCAGCAGCCGCGGGACTCTCAATCAGCCCCAGCATTTT. Protein: CASSRGTLNQPQHF.

The chain employs TRBV6-1 and TRBJ2-5; 9 nucleotides match TRBD1. The DNA end lines up better with TRBJ2-7; the J call may be wrong. The CDR3 sequence is 15 residues long. Germline V CDR1 and CDR2: MNHNS, SASEGT. CDR3 in DNA: TGTGCCAGCAGTGTCCTTGAGACAGGGGGCTACGAGCAGTACTTC. Its protein is CASSVLETGGYEQYF.

V and J are TRBV28 and TRBJ1-2; a weak D match, TRBD1 (6 bases). The germline V gene has CDR1 MDHEN and CDR2 SYDVKM. The CDR3 covers 14 residues. Trimming shortened V by 3 bases and J by 4 bases, and 12 bases separated the two germline ends. In DNA form, the CDR3 reads TGTGCCAGCAGTTTCGGGGGGCGAGGCTATGGCTACACCTTC. It specifies CASSFGGRGYGYTF.

This chain links TRBV5-8 with TRBJ2-2; D may be TRBD2 (7 bases). Germline V CDR1 and CDR2: SGHTS, YDEGEE. The CDR3 extends over 16 amino acids. Between the trimmed V and J ends, which lost 4 bases and 6 bases, there was a span of 19 bases. CDR3 region: CASSPVRGPVPGELFF. DNA of the CDR3: TGTGCCAGCAGCCCCGTGCGGGGGCCGGTCCCCGGGGAGCTGTTTTTT. The whole variable domain, remainder taken from reference TRBV5-8 and TRBJ2-2, is EAGVTQSPTHLIKTRGQQATLRCSPISGHTSVYWYQQALGLGLQFLLWYDEGEERNRGNFPPRFSGRQFPNYSSELNVNALELEDSALYLCASSPVRGPVPGELFFGEGSRLTVL.

The chain uses TRBV19 and TRBJ2-5, with 10 bases aligning to TRBD1. The ends lost 6 bases at V and 5 bases at J; junction bases unmatched: 3. Germline V gene data show CDR1 as LNHDA and CDR2 as SQIVND (reference sequence). The CDR3 extends over 13 amino acids. The CDR3 loop is CASSKGQGETQYF. Here the CDR3 DNA reads TGTGCCAGTAGCAAGGGACAGGGGGAGACCCAGTACTTC.

This clone was found a few times. V gene TRBV12-5 combines with J gene TRBJ1-3, with D possibly being TRBD1 (5 bases). The length of the CDR3 is 14 residues. Germline values: CDR1 LGHNT, CDR2 FRNRAP. V was clipped by 2 bases and J by 2 bases, with 7 bases between them. CDR3 DNA: TGTGCTAGTGGTTTGTGGGGCCCTGGAAACACCATATATTTT. It yields the protein CASGLWGPGNTIYF.

The chain is built from TRBV7-9 and TRBJ2-7; maybe TRBD1 (5 bases). Deletions cut 5 bases from V and 0 bases from J, with 14 bases between. Germline V lookup: CDR1 SEHNR, CDR2 FQNEAQ (reference sequence). The CDR3 covers 15 residues. The CDR3 loop is CASSPTGISSYEQYF. The CDR3 DNA reads TGTGCCAGCAGCCCCACAGGAATCTCCTCCTACGAGCAGTACTTC.

J is TRBJ2-7 and V is TRBV19; 11 positions agree with TRBD2. From germline, CDR1 is LNHDA and CDR2 SQIVND (reference sequence). With 6 bases clipped from V and 3 bases from J, the junction kept 1 base outside the gene matches. The CDR3 runs 13 residues. CDR3 loop: CASSLAGGYEQYF. The CDR3 DNA reads TGTGCCAGTAGCCTAGCGGGAGGCTACGAGCAGTACTTC.

The J gene is TRBJ2-2, the V gene TRBV4-1, with 9 nucleotides matching TRBD1. The V gene end was trimmed by 4 bases and the J gene end by 6 bases; junction bases not matched to a gene: 12. Germline V CDR1 and CDR2: MGHRA, YSYEKL. The CDR3 runs to 17 residues. This CDR3 reads CASSRPGDRVKPGELFF. CDR3 bases: TGCGCCAGCAGCCGCCCTGGGGACAGGGTGAAACCCGGGGAGCTGTTTTTT.

This clone showed up just once. This chain connects TRBV7-8 to TRBJ1-1, with D perhaps matching TRBD1 (6 bases). Germline V CDR1 and CDR2: SGHVS, FQNEAQ. CDR3 length equals 14 residues. Trimming stripped 3 bases from V and 2 bases from J, with 10 bases between. The CDR3 region is CASSLDSVNTEAFF. The CDR3 coding sequence is TGTGCCAGCAGCTTGGACAGCGTCAACACTGAAGCTTTCTTT.

This clone was observed a single time. This rearrangement joins TRBV30 to TRBJ2-7; TRBD2 matches 7 bases. With 4 bases clipped from V and 3 bases from J, the junction kept 3 bases outside the gene matches. Germline V CDR1 and CDR2: GTSNPN, SVGIG (reference sequence). CDR3 length equals 12 residues. CDR3 coding DNA: TGTGCCTGGATGGGGGGGGGCTACGAGCAGTACTTC. Protein product: CAWMGGGYEQYF.

The CDR3: CASGGRTLSYEQYF. CDR3 in DNA: TGTGCCAGCGGAGGACGGACGTTATCCTACGAGCAGTACTTC. The V call is TRBV6-1, the J call TRBJ2-7, with TRBD2 as a possible D gene (5 bases). CDR1 and CDR2 from the germline V gene are MNHNS and SASEGT. This CDR3 is built from 14 residues. V was pared by 8 bases and J by 1 base, with 15 bases between.